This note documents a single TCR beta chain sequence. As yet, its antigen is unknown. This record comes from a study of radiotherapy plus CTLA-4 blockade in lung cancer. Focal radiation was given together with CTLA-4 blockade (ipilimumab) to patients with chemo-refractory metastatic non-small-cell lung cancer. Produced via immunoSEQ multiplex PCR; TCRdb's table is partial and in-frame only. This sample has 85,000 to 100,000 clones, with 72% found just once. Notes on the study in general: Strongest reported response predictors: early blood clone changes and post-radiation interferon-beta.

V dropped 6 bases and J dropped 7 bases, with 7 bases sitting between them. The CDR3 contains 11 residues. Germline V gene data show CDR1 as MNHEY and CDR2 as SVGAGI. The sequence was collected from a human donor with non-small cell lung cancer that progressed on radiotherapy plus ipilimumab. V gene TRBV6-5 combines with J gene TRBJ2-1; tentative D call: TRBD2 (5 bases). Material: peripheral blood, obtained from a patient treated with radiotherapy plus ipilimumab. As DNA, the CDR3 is TGTGCCAGCAGGGACTGGAATGAGCAGTTCTTC. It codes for CASRDWNEQFF.